This T cell receptor (beta chain) was recorded in a study of blood T cell repertoires in COVID-19 (TCRdb year 2020). For the wider study: Samples covering the acute and convalescent phases of COVID-19 were provided by collaborators in the United States, Italy and Spain. Sample metadata almost always included a de-identified subject ID, COVID-19 status, age in years and sex. The samples were drawn from the first 160 participants of the ongoing ImmuneRACE study and from some 1,300 subjects provided by 6 global collaborators. The repertoires were released in a freely available public database intended as a resource for research on the immune response to SARS-CoV-2. The prospective study material was composed of cDNA or gDNA derived from T cells, B-cell-depleted T cells, or PBMCs. The dataset comprised deeply sampled blood TCRbeta repertoires from subjects exposed to, actively infected with, or recovered from COVID-19. Where available, HLA class I and class II types were taken from metadata supplied by the sample provider and were not determined by assay-based typing.

The paper's findings and limits, for the study overall: How much clinical and demographic metadata was included differed by source and by participant, and the metadata was provided uncurated.

TCRbeta CDR3 regions were amplified from genomic DNA by means of the immunoSEQ Assay, a bias-controlled multiplex PCR. Processing in the source paper ran as follows. The number of nucleated cells in each sample was estimated from the amplification of reference gene primers within the assay. To quantify the absolute abundance of each unique TCRbeta CDR3 rearrangement, sequence reads were collapsed and filtered. For each sample, productive Simpson clonality was calculated by taking the square root of Simpson's diversity index across productive rearrangements. Held by TCRdb, this immuneACCESS table contains in-frame sequences only and omits some clones. Under half of the omission traces to an unresolved V gene where checked; the cause of the rest is unknown. That table gives V, J and clone size, and the DNA gave D and trimming. The sample profile shows hundreds of thousands of clones; over 70% of them were found once. The ten largest account for roughly 6.3% of the sample.

Looking up the germline V gene yields CDR1 KGHDR and CDR2 SFDVKD. The germline V and J ends show losses of 2 bases and 6 bases respectively, and no gene match explains 6 bases of the junction. Its CDR3 holds 16 amino acids, cysteine through phenylalanine. Only the CDR3 DNA is retained, 48 bases long and in frame from the first base. One collaborating source in Seattle enrolled patients during active infection and followed them longitudinally through the course of disease. Collaborating institutions collected whole blood in K2EDTA tubes following their own protocols. For TCRbeta analysis, collaborators shipped samples as frozen whole blood, isolated PBMCs, or DNA extracted from either of those sample types. About this clone: Its antigen remains unidentified. Base qualities are not provided; no much larger clone lies one nucleotide away.

The sequence joins TRBV24-1 to TRBJ1-1; a stretch of 12 junction bases matches TRBD1. The sequencing input was peripheral blood. This clonotype was obtained from a woman between 50 and 59 years old with COVID-19, enrolled during active disease. The CDR3 in this case is CATSDSGTGGRAEAFF. The nucleotide sequence is TGTGCCACCAGTGATTCCGGGACAGGGGGCCGTGCTGAAGCTTTCTTT.